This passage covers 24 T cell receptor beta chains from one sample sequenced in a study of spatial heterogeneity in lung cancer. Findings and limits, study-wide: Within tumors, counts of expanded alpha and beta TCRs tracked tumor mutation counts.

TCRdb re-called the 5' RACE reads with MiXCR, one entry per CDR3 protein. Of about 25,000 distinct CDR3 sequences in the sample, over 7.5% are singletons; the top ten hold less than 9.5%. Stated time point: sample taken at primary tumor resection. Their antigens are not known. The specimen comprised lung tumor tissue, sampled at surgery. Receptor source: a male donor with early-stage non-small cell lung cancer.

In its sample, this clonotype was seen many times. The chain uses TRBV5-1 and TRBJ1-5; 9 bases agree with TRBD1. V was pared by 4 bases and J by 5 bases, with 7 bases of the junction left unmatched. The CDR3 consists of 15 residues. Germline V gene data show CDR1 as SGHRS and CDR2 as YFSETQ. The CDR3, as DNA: TGCGCCAGCAGCCCTACCGGGACAGGGTATCAGCCCCAGCATTTT. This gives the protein CASSPTGTGYQPQHF.

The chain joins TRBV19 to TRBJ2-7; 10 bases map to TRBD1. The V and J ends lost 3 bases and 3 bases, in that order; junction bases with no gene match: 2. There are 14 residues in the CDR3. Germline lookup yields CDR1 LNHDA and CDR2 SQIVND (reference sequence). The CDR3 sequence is CASSIRTGGYEQYF. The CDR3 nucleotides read TGTGCCAGTAGTATCCGGACAGGGGGCTACGAGCAGTACTTC.

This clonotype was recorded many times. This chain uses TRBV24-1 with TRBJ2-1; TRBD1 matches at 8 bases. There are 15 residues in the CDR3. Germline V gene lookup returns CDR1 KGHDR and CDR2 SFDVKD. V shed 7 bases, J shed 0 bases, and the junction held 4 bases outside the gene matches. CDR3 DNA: TGTGCCACCAGCTTGGACAGGGCCTCCTACAATGAGCAGTTCTTC. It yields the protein CATSLDRASYNEQFF.

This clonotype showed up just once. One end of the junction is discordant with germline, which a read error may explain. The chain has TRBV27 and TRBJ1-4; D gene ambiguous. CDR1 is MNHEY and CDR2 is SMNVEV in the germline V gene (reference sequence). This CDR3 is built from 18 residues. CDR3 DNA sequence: TGTGCCATCAGTCCATTGGATGACGAGGGCGCAACTAATGAAAAACTGTTTTTT. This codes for CAISPLDDEGATNEKLFF.

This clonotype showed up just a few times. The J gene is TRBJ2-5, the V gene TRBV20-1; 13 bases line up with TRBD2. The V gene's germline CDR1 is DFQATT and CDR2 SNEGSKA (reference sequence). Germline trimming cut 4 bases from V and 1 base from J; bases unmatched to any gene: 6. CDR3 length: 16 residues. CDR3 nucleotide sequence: TGCAGTGCTACGGGACTAGCGGGGAGTTCCCAAGAGACCCAGTACTTC. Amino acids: CSATGLAGSSQETQYF.

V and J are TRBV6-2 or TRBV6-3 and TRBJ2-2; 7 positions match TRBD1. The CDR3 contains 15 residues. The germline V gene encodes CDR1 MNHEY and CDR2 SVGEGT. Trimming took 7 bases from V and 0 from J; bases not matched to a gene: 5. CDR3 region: CASTEGAPNTGELFF. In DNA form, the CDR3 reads TGTGCCAGCACCGAGGGGGCCCCGAACACCGGGGAGCTGTTTTTT.

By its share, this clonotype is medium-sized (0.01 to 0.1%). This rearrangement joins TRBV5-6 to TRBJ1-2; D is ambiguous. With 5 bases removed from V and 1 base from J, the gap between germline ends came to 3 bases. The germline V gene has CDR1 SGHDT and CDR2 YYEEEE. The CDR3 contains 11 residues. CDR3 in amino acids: CASRLNYGYTF. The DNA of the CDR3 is TGTGCCAGCAGACTTAACTATGGCTACACCTTC.

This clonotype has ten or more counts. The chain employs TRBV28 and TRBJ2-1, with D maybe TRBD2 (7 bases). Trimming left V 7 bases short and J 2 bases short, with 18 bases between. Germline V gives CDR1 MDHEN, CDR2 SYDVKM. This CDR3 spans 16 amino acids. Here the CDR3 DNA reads TGTGCCAGCAATTCGGCGGGGGCAATCCCCTACAATGAGCAGTTCTTC. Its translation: CASNSAGAIPYNEQFF.

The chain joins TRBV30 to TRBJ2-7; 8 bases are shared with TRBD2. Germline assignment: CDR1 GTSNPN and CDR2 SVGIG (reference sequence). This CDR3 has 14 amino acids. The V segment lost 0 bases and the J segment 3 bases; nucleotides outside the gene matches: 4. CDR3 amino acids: CAWSVGSGSYEQYF. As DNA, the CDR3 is TGTGCCTGGAGTGTGGGGAGCGGGAGCTACGAGCAGTACTTC.

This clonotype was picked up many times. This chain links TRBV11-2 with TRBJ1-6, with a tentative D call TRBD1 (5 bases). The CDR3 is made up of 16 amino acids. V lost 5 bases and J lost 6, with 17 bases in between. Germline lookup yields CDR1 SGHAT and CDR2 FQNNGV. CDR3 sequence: CASSPDGGRVNSPLHF. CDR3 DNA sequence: TGTGCCAGCAGCCCCGATGGGGGACGGGTTAATTCACCCCTCCACTTT. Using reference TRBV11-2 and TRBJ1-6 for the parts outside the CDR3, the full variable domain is EAGVAQSPRYKIIEKRQSVAFWCNPISGHATLYWYQQILGQGPKLLIQFQNNGVVDDSQLPKDRFSAERLKGVDSTLKIQPAKLEDSAVYLCASSPDGGRVNSPLHFGNGTRLTVT.

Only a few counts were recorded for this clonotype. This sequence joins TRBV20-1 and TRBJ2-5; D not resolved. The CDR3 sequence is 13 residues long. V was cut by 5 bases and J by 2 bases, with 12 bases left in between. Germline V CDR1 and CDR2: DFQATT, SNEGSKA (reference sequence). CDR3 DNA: TGCAGTGCTTTGCTCAAAGGTCAAGAGACCCAGTACTTC. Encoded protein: CSALLKGQETQYF.

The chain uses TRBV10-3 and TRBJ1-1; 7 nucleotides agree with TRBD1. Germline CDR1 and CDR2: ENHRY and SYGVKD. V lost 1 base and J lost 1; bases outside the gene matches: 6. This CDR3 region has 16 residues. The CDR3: CAISELDRRENTEAFF. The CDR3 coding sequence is TGTGCCATCAGTGAGTTGGACAGGCGCGAGAACACTGAAGCTTTCTTT.

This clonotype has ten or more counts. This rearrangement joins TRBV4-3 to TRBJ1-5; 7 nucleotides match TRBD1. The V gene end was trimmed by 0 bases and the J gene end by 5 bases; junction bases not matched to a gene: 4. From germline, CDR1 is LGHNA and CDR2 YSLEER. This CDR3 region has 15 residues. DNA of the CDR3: TGCGCCAGCAGCCAAGACCGACAGGGTGATCAGCCCCAGCATTTT. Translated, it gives CASSQDRQGDQPQHF.

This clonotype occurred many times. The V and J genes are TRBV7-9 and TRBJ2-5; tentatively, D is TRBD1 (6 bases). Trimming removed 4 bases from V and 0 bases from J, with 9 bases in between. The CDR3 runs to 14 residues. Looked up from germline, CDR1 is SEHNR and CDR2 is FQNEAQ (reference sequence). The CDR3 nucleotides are TGTGCCAGCAGCTGGACAGCGTACCAAGAGACCCAGTACTTC. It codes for CASSWTAYQETQYF.

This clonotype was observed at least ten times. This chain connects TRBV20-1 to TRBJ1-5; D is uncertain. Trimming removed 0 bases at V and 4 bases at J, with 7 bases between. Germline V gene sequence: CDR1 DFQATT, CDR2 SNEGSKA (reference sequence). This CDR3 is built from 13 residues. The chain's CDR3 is CSARDQPNQPQHF. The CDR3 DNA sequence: TGCAGTGCTAGAGATCAACCAAATCAGCCCCAGCATTTT.

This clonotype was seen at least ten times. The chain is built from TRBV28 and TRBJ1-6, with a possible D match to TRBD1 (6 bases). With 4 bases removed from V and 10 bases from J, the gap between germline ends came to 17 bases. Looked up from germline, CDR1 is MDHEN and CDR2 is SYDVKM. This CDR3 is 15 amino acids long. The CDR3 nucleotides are TGTGCCAGCAGTTCCTTGGGGGGGCTGTACTCACCCCTCCACTTT. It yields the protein CASSSLGGLYSPLHF.

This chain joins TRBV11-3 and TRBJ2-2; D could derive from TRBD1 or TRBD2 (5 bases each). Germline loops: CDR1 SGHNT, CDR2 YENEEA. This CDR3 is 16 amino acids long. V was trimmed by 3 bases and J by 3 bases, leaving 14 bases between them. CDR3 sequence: CASSLGQGVDTGELFF. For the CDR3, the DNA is TGTGCCAGCAGCTTGGGTCAGGGAGTTGACACCGGGGAGCTGTTTTTT.

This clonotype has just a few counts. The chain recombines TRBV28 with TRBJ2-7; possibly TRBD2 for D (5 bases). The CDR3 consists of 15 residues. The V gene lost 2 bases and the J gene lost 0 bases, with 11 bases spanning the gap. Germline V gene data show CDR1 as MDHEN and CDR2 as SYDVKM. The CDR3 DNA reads TGTGCCAGCAGTTTACCAGCGGCTGGCTCCTACGAGCAGTACTTC. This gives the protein CASSLPAAGSYEQYF.

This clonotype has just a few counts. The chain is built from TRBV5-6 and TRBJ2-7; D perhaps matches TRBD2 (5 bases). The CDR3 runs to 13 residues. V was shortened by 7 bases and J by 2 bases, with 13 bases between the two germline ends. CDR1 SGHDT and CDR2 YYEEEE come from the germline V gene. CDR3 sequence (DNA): TGTGCCAGCCGCGGGCTGCCGGCCTACGAGCAGTACTTC. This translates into CASRGLPAYEQYF.

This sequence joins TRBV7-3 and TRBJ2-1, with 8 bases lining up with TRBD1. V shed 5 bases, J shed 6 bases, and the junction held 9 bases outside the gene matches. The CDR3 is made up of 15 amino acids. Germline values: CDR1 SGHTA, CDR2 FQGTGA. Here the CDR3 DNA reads TGTGCCAGCAGCATGCACAGGGGGGTCGTCAATGAGCAGTTCTTC. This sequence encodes CASSMHRGVVNEQFF.

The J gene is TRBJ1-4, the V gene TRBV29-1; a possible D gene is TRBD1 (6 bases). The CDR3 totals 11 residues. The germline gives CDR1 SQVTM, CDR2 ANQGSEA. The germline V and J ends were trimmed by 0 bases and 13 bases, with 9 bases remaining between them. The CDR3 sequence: CSVEDVGALFF. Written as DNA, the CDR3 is TGCAGCGTTGAAGATGTGGGGGCACTGTTTTTT.

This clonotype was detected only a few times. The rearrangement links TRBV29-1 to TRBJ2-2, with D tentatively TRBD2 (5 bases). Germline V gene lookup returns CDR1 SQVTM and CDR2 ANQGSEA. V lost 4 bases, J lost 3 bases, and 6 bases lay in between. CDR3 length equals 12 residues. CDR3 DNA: TGCAGCGTTGTGGACTACACCGGGGAGCTGTTTTTT. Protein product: CSVVDYTGELFF.

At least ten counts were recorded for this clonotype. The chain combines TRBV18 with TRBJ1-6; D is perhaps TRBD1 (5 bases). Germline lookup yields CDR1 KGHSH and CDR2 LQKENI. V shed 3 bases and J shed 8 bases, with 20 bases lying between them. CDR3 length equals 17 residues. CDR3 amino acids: CASSPTYPQGTDSPLHF. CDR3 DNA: TGTGCCAGCTCACCTACTTACCCCCAGGGTACGGATTCACCCCTCCACTTT.

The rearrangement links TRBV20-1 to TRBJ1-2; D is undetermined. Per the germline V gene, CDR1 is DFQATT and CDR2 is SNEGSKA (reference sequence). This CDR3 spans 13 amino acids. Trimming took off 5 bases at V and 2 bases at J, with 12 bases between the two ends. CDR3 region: CSASMDLNYGYTF. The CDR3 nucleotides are TGCAGTGCTTCCATGGACCTAAACTATGGCTACACCTTC.